Each of the 17 T cell receptor beta chains below was sequenced from the same sample in a study of blood T cell repertoires in COVID-19. Assay used: immunoSEQ multiplex PCR; TCRdb lists only in-frame clones, some missing. This sample has over 45,000 clones; 80% to 90% occur once, and the top ten carry roughly 2.9%. The specimen sequenced was peripheral blood. These TCRs come from an elderly woman with acute or convalescent COVID-19.

This clone was seen a handful of times. V gene TRBV4-2 combines with J gene TRBJ1-3; the D gene is possibly TRBD1 (5 bases). The CDR3 loop spans 15 amino acids. Trimming removed 3 bases at V and 0 bases at J, with 9 bases between. CDR1 and CDR2 (germline): LGHNA, YNFKEQ. The CDR3 DNA reads as TGTGCCAGCAGCCAGGGGCACAGCTCTGGAAACACCATATATTTT. Protein: CASSQGHSSGNTIYF.

DNA of the CDR3: TGTGCCAGCAGCCCCGGGACTGGGGTCACTGAAGCTTTCTTT. Its translation is CASSPGTGVTEAFF. J is TRBJ1-1 and V is TRBV11-3; TRBD1 is a possible D gene (5 bases). V lost 5 bases, J lost 4 bases, and 14 bases lay in between. Germline CDR1 is SGHNT and CDR2 is YENEEA. The CDR3 loop spans 14 amino acids.

J is TRBJ2-3 and V is TRBV18, with TRBD1 matching 11 bases. Losses at the gene ends were 3 bases for V and 4 bases for J; bases not matched to a gene: 9. Germline CDR1 and CDR2: KGHSH and LQKENI. This CDR3 region has 17 residues. The CDR3 sequence: CASSPNRRDRGADTQYF. The CDR3 nucleotides are TGTGCCAGCTCACCCAACCGCCGGGACAGGGGGGCAGATACGCAGTATTTT.

Turning to this clone: Germline and junction disagree at one end, which may indicate a read error. J is TRBJ2-7 and V is TRBV6-5; D is perhaps TRBD2 (7 bases). The germline gives CDR1 MNHEY, CDR2 SVGAGI. The CDR3 runs to 10 residues. CDR3 sequence (DNA): TGTGCCAGCGGGGGGCGGGAGCCGTACTTC. Its translation: CASGGREPYF.

The chain employs TRBV4-1 and TRBJ1-6, with TRBD1 matching over 8 bases. V shed 1 base and J 9 bases; nucleotides not matched to a gene: 5. The CDR3 covers 15 residues. Per the germline V gene, CDR1 is MGHRA and CDR2 is YSYEKL. The CDR3 protein is CASSQAGTGSSPLHF. CDR3 nucleotides: TGCGCCAGCAGCCAAGCGGGGACAGGTTCTTCACCCCTCCACTTT.

The CDR3 spells CASSPHTEAFF. In nucleotides, the CDR3 is TGTGCCAGCAGCCCTCACACTGAAGCTTTCTTT. This chain joins TRBV11-2 and TRBJ1-1; the D is unclear. Germline V CDR1 and CDR2: SGHAT, FQNNGV. Trimming pared 5 bases from V and 3 bases from J, leaving 4 bases between. This CDR3 comprises 11 residues.

CDR3 bases: TGTGCCAGCTCACCACGACTAGCGGCCCACAATGAGCAGTTCTTC. Translation: CASSPRLAAHNEQFF. The rearrangement joins TRBV18 to TRBJ2-1, with 9 bases lining up with TRBD2. The CDR3 runs to 15 residues. Per the germline V gene, CDR1 is KGHSH and CDR2 is LQKENI. Germline trimming cut 1 base from V and 5 bases from J; bases unmatched to any gene: 3. Using reference TRBV18 and TRBJ2-1 for the parts outside the CDR3, the full variable domain is NAGVMQNPRHLVRRRGQEARLRCSPMKGHSHVYWYRQLPEEGLKFMVYLQKENIIDESGMPKERFSAEFPKEGPSILRIQQVVRGDSAAYFCASSPRLAAHNEQFFGPGTRLTVL.

The gene calls are TRBV6-6 and TRBJ2-7, with D possibly TRBD2 on 5 matching bases. The CDR3 has 14 amino acids. Germline V gene data show CDR1 as MNHNY and CDR2 as SVGAGI (reference sequence). V dropped 7 bases and J dropped 0 bases, with 13 bases sitting between them. The DNA of the CDR3 is TGTGCCAGCACTCCCGAGGGCCTCTCCTACGAGCAGTACTTC. Its protein product is CASTPEGLSYEQYF.

The chain recombines TRBV5-8 with TRBJ2-7; 8 bases match TRBD1. This CDR3 comprises 15 residues. V lost 2 bases, J lost 5 bases, and 9 bases stayed unmatched. Germline V lookup: CDR1 SGHTS, CDR2 YDEGEE. The CDR3 sequence is CASSLNEDRADEQYF. In DNA, the CDR3 is TGTGCCAGCAGCTTAAACGAGGACAGGGCGGACGAGCAGTACTTC.

This chain connects TRBV7-9 to TRBJ1-2; D might be TRBD1 (6 bases). The V end lost 1 base, the J end lost 8 bases, and 14 bases lay between the germline ends. Germline V gene lookup returns CDR1 SEHNR and CDR2 FQNEAQ (reference sequence). The CDR3 sequence is 14 residues long. CDR3 nucleotides: TGTGCCAGCAGCTTAGATGGACAGCTCGGAGGCTACACCTTC. This codes for CASSLDGQLGGYTF. Complete variable domain (other parts from reference TRBV7-9 and TRBJ1-2): DTGVSQNPRHKITKRGQNVTFRCDPISEHNRLYWYRQTLGQGPEFLTYFQNEAQLEKSRLLSDRFSAERPKGSFSTLEIQRTEQGDSAMYLCASSLDGQLGGYTFGSGTRLTVV.

The J gene is TRBJ1-1, the V gene TRBV29-1; unclear D gene. Trimming pared 7 bases from V and 0 bases from J, leaving 12 bases between. In germline, CDR1 is SQVTM, CDR2 ANQGSEA. The CDR3 runs 13 residues. This CDR3 reads CSGASNLNTEAFF. The CDR3 coding sequence is TGCAGCGGGGCCAGTAACTTGAACACTGAAGCTTTCTTT.

The chain carries TRBV29-1 and TRBJ2-5, with TRBD1 matching 9 bases. Germline assignment: CDR1 SQVTM and CDR2 ANQGSEA. This CDR3 comprises 15 residues. Trimming cost V 4 bases and J 5 bases; bases outside gene matches: 11. The CDR3: CSVAVGGQGRETQYF. As DNA, the CDR3 is TGCAGCGTTGCAGTAGGGGGACAGGGCAGGGAGACCCAGTACTTC.

J is TRBJ2-7 and V is TRBV6-5; D possibly corresponds to TRBD1 (6 bases). Trimming stripped 6 bases from V and 2 bases from J, with 11 bases between. The CDR3 runs to 13 residues. Germline loops: CDR1 MNHEY, CDR2 SVGAGI. The CDR3 bases are TGTGCCAGCAGCGACAGGTCTACCTACGAGCAGTACTTC. This gives the protein CASSDRSTYEQYF.

The J gene is TRBJ2-1, the V gene TRBV3-1 (or the pseudogene TRBV3-2); 8 bases match TRBD2. J lost 9 bases, V lost 1 base, and 14 bases had no gene match. This CDR3 is built from 17 residues. Germline V gene lookup returns CDR1 LGHDT and CDR2 YNNKEL (reference sequence). The CDR3 sequence: CASSQVPGAGGSSEQFF. DNA for the CDR3: TGTGCCAGCAGCCAAGTACCTGGGGCGGGGGGTAGTTCTGAGCAGTTCTTC.

V and J are TRBV19 and TRBJ2-3; TRBD1 might be the D (6 bases). Germline V gives CDR1 LNHDA, CDR2 SQIVND (reference sequence). This CDR3 has 16 residues. V was cut by 5 bases and J by 2 bases, with 17 bases left in between. In DNA form, the CDR3 reads TGTGCCAGTAGTGCCTCCGGGACAAAAGTCACAGATACGCAGTATTTT. This translates into CASSASGTKVTDTQYF. Combining the CDR3 with reference TRBV19 and TRBJ2-3 gives the whole variable domain DGGITQSPKYLFRKEGQNVTLSCEQNLNHDAMYWYRQDPGQGLRLIYYSQIVNDFQKGDIAEGYSVSREKKESFPLTVTSAQKNPTAFYLCASSASGTKVTDTQYFGPGTRLTVL.

V gene TRBV5-4 combines with J gene TRBJ2-2, with TRBD1 matching 9 bases. Germline lookup yields CDR1 SGHNT and CDR2 YYREEE (reference sequence). J was trimmed by 2 bases and V by 4 bases; bases with no gene match: 9. The CDR3 spans 17 residues. The CDR3 loop reads CASSLGTGQGNTGELFF. The CDR3 DNA sequence: TGTGCCAGCAGCCTAGGGACGGGACAGGGAAACACCGGGGAGCTGTTTTTT.

The CDR3 sequence: CATKGTGAYEQYF. CDR3 DNA: TGCGCCACCAAGGGGACAGGGGCCTACGAGCAGTACTTC. This chain joins TRBV23-1 and TRBJ2-7; TRBD1 aligns across 10 bases. TRBV23-1 is an open reading frame, and its role is uncertain. V was clipped by 10 bases and J by 2 bases; unmatched bases: 5. CDR3 length equals 13 residues.